The source of this T cell receptor beta chain is a study of response to subunit inactivated influenza vaccine. V shed 7 bases, J shed 6 bases, and the junction held 11 bases outside the gene matches. This CDR3 is built from 14 residues. One entry per CDR3 protein results from TCRdb running MiXCR on the RT-PCR reads. The table has about 500,000 distinct CDR3 sequences, about 17% seen once. General study results and limits: Each seasonal influenza vaccination recruits few new T cells, the authors suggested.

Note on this clonotype: Its antigen remains unknown.

The source material was CD4+ T cells sorted from PBMCs, sampled around 25 months after vaccination. This TCR derives from a man in his fifties or sixties who received an inactivated influenza vaccine. The chain has TRBV12-3 or TRBV12-4 and TRBJ1-1, with 7 bases lining up with TRBD1. CDR3 coding DNA: TGTGCCAGCATTCTAAAAGACAGGGTTTCTGAAGCTTTCTTT. Translating it yields CASILKDRVSEAFF.